These 8 T cell receptor beta chains were all obtained from the same sample, sequenced in a study of shared clonotypes between healthy human individuals. Using immunoSEQ multiplex PCR, the repertoire was profiled, and TCRdb retains in-frame clones only, with some absent. The table shows roughly 510,000 clones, with about 79% occurring only once. Specimen: PBMCs. All receptors derive from a woman in her 40s in good health. Some clones in this sample may be carry-over from other donors' samples.

The chain joins TRBV2 to TRBJ2-2, with D maybe TRBD2 (6 bases). The V gene's germline CDR1 is SNHLY and CDR2 FYNNEI. The CDR3 spans 13 residues. V was pared by 4 bases and J by 7 bases, with 10 bases between. The CDR3 coding sequence is TGTGCCAGCAGTGGTGGGGGGTACGGGGAGCTGTTTTTT. This encodes CASSGGGYGELFF.

The chain links TRBV4-1 to TRBJ2-3; D call uncertain. Per germline, CDR1 MGHRA and CDR2 YSYEKL. The V end was cut by 0 bases, the J end by 7 bases, with 5 bases between. The length of the CDR3 is 12 residues. The CDR3 spells CASSQDIYTQYF. For the CDR3, the DNA is TGCGCCAGCAGCCAAGATATTTATACGCAGTATTTT.

This CDR3 reads CASSLGLSDEQYF. CDR3 nucleotide sequence: TGTGCCAGCAGCCTAGGACTCTCGGACGAGCAGTACTTC. This rearrangement joins TRBV11-2 to TRBJ2-7; the D gene is possibly TRBD2 (5 bases). V lost 5 bases and J 5 bases, leaving 13 bases between the germline ends. CDR3 length: 13 amino acids. The germline V gene encodes CDR1 SGHAT and CDR2 FQNNGV.

This rearrangement joins TRBV28 to TRBJ2-3; D unresolved. The CDR3 spans 16 residues. V dropped 3 bases and J dropped 2 bases, with 15 bases sitting between them. Germline CDR1 MDHEN, CDR2 SYDVKM. CDR3 in DNA: TGTGCCAGCAGTTTGGCGGCACCACTTAACACAGATACGCAGTATTTT. This gives the protein CASSLAAPLNTDTQYF.

The chain uses TRBV27 and TRBJ2-1; unclear D gene. Trimming took 3 bases from V and 2 from J, leaving 11 bases between them. Germline loops: CDR1 MNHEY, CDR2 SMNVEV (reference sequence). The CDR3 consists of 15 residues. The CDR3 DNA reads TGTGCCAGCAGTTTTTCGGGTCCCGCCTACAATGAGCAGTTCTTC. Translated: CASSFSGPAYNEQFF.

The CDR3 region has the DNA TGTGCCAGCAGTTTAAACCCAAGCGGCACCATATATTTT. It specifies CASSLNPSGTIYF. The rearrangement uses TRBV27 and TRBJ1-3; no definite D call. This CDR3 comprises 13 residues. The germline CDR1 and CDR2 sequences are MNHEY and SMNVEV (reference sequence). V lost 2 bases, J lost 9 bases, and 11 bases lay in between.

The gene calls are TRBV7-6 and TRBJ2-1; TRBD2 aligns across 9 bases. Germline V lookup: CDR1 SGHVS, CDR2 FNYEAQ. V shed 2 bases and J 8 bases; nucleotides not matched to a gene: 4. This CDR3 is built from 14 residues. CDR3 sequence reads: CASSLSGTSHEQFF. CDR3 bases: TGTGCCAGCAGCTTATCCGGGACTAGCCATGAGCAGTTCTTC.

Only a few counts were recorded for this clone. V is TRBV28 and J is TRBJ1-1; D unresolved. The CDR3 loop spans 11 amino acids. The germline V gene has CDR1 MDHEN and CDR2 SYDVKM. V lost 5 bases and J lost 11, with 12 bases in between. The CDR3 sequence: CASSGLGRAFF. The CDR3 DNA sequence: TGTGCCAGCAGTGGTCTGGGTCGGGCTTTCTTT. The full variable domain, in which reference TRBV28 and TRBJ1-1 provide the parts outside the CDR3, is DVKVTQSSRYLVKRTGEKVFLECVQDMDHENMFWYRQDPGLGLRLIYFSYDVKMKEKGDIPEGYSVSREKKERFSLILESASTNQTSMYLCASSGLGRAFFGQGTRLTVV.